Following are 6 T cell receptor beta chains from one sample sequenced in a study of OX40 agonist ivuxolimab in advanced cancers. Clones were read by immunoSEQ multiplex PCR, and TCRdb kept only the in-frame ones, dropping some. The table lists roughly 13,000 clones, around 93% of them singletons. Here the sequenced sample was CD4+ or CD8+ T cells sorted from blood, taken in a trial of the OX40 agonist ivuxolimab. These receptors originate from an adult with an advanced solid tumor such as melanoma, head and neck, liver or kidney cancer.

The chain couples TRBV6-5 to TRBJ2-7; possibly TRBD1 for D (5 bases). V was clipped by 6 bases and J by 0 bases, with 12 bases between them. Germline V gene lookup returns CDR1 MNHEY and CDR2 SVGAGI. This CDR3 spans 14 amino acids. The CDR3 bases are TGTGCCAGCAGCAACCCAGACAGCTCCTACGAGCAGTACTTC. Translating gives CASSNPDSSYEQYF.

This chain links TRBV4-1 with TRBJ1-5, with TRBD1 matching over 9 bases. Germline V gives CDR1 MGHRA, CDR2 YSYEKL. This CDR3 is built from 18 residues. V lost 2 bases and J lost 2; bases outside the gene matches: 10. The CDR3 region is CASSQRGQGPMGNQPQHF. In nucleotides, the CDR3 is TGCGCCAGCAGCCAACGAGGACAGGGGCCGATGGGCAATCAGCCCCAGCATTTT.

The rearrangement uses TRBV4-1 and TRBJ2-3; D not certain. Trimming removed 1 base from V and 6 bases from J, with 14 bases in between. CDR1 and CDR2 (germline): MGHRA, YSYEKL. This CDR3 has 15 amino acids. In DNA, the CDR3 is TGCGCCAGCAGCCAAGCCGACTTGATTTTGGATACGCAGTATTTT. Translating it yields CASSQADLILDTQYF.

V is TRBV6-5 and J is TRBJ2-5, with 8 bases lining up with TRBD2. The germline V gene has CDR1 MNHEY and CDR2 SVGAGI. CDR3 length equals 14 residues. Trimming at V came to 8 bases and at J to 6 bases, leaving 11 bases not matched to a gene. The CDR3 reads CASSERESLKTQYF. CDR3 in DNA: TGTGCCAGCTCGGAGCGGGAGTCTCTGAAGACCCAGTACTTC.

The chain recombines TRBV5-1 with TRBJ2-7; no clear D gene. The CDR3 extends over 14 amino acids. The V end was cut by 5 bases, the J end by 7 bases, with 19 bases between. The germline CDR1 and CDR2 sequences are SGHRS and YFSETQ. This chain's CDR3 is CASSSTVQVREQYF. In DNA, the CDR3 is TGCGCCAGCAGTTCGACGGTGCAAGTTCGTGAGCAGTACTTC.

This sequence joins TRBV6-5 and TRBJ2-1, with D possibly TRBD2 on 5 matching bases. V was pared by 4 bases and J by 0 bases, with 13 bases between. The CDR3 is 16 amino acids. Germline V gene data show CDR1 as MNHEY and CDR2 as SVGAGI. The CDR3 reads CASSSDFLSSYNEQFF. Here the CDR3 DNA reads TGTGCCAGCAGTTCGGACTTTCTCAGCTCCTACAATGAGCAGTTCTTC.